This T cell receptor (beta chain) was identified in a study of blood T cells in healthy people across ages. Study background: With template switching, about one barcoded beta molecule was captured per two T cells.

Study-level results: It was held that diversity estimates obtained from one million T cells represented underestimates.

There are 16 residues in the CDR3. V was clipped by 5 bases and J by 0 bases, with 14 bases between them. Germline CDR1 SGHVS, CDR2 FQNEAQ. As concerns this clonotype: Its antigen is currently unknown.

PCR was performed a second time for roughly 7 to 12 cycles using a sample-barcoded 5' primer and a J-beta primer mix. Through a template-switch adaptor with 12 random nucleotides, each cDNA molecule received a tag. MiXCR, run by TCRdb on the 5' RACE reads, gives a single entry per CDR3 protein. The sample comprises approximately 1.5 million distinct CDR3 sequences, roughly two fifths of which are singletons, and 4% rests with the top ten. Isolation per sample recovered at least 6 million PBMCs. The TCR originated in a young woman in good health. V usage is TRBV7-8 and J usage is TRBJ2-1, with D maybe TRBD1 (6 bases). The sample taken for sequencing was blood. CDR3 sequence reads: CASSKRRGGSYNEQFF. CDR3 bases: TGTGCCAGCAGCAAACGGAGAGGGGGCTCCTACAATGAGCAGTTCTTC.